Presented here are 11 T cell receptor beta chains from one specimen sequenced in a study of CXCR3-negative and CXCR3-positive naive CD8 T cells (dated by TCRdb to 2018 to 2020). The study at large found these results: TRB CDR3s from CXCR3-positive naive cells showed higher hydrophobicity (lower Kidera factor 4), lower energy, and higher strength and volume indices than CXCR3-negative naive cells.

No cognate antigen is known for these TCRs. Sequencing took place on a NextSeq 550. The Human TCR Profiling Kit (MiLaboratory) was used to prepare UMI-labeled 5' RACE TRB cDNA libraries. TCRdb reprocessed the reads and lists each CDR3 protein sequence as a single entry, with no DNA. The table for this sample lists about 150,000 distinct CDR3 sequences. The ten largest make up approximately 0.5% of the sample. The sequenced sample was naive CXCR3+ CD8+ T cells from blood. In the paper's terms, the cell subset or site label means: CD45RO-CCR7+CD27+CD95- naive CD8+ T cells expressing CXCR3 (TNR3+). All receptors derive from a human donor in good health. Some clones in this sample may be carry-over from other donors' samples.

The V and J genes are TRBV20-1 and TRBJ2-2. The CDR3 extends over 12 amino acids. CDR1 and CDR2 (germline): DFQATT, SNEGSKA (reference sequence). The CDR3 loop is CSARGGTGELFF.

The chain links TRBV11-2 to TRBJ2-3; TCRdb's D gene call, TRBD2, goes unchecked for lack of DNA. The CDR3 extends over 16 amino acids. The V gene's germline CDR1 is SGHAT and CDR2 FQNNGV. CDR3 sequence reads: CASSLRRGGSTDTQYF.

This chain links TRBV4-3 with TRBJ1-1; with no DNA, the TCRdb D assignment of TRBD1 cannot be verified. This CDR3 contains 17 residues. Germline V CDR1 and CDR2: LGHNA, YSLEER. Here the CDR3 reads CASSQVVGQHINTEAFF.

V gene TRBV7-9 combines with J gene TRBJ2-1; TCRdb returns TRBD2, unconfirmable since there is no DNA. This CDR3 has 13 residues. The germline CDR1 and CDR2 sequences are SEHNR and FQNEAQ (reference sequence). The CDR3 sequence is CASSPPRGNEQFF.

The CDR3 is CASSSGPPYEQYF. The rearrangement joins TRBV27 to TRBJ2-7. There are 13 residues in the CDR3. Germline V lookup: CDR1 MNHEY, CDR2 SMNVEV (reference sequence).

V gene TRBV3-1 combines with J gene TRBJ2-1; the D call from TCRdb, TRBD2, cannot be confirmed without DNA. Germline V gene lookup returns CDR1 LGHDT and CDR2 YNNKEL (reference sequence). This CDR3 is built from 17 residues. CDR3 amino acids: CASSRGLAGGPYNEQFF.

The chain joins TRBV2 to TRBJ1-1; TCRdb selects TRBD1, and the lack of DNA leaves this call unchecked. The CDR3 runs to 13 residues. Germline lookup yields CDR1 SNHLY and CDR2 FYNNEI. CDR3 sequence reads: CASRPGTGSEAFF.

This chain joins TRBV15 and TRBJ2-3; no DNA is available, so the TRBD1 call from TCRdb remains unchecked. The germline CDR1 and CDR2 sequences are LNHNV and YYDKDF (reference sequence). The CDR3 is 16 amino acids. The CDR3 here is CATSRVRGQNTDTQYF.

The gene calls are TRBV21-1 and TRBJ2-3; the D gene TCRdb calls, TRBD2, cannot be checked with no DNA. TRBV21-1 corresponds to a pseudogene. This CDR3 is built from 17 residues. The CDR3 loop is CASSLPPSGTSTDTQYF.

This rearrangement joins TRBV7-8 to TRBJ2-5; with no DNA, the TCRdb D assignment of TRBD1 cannot be verified. Germline V gives CDR1 SGHVS, CDR2 FQNEAQ. The CDR3 runs 15 residues. The CDR3 protein is CASSLAGGLGETQYF. The variable domain in full, with the rest retrieved from reference TRBV7-8 and TRBJ2-5, is GAGVSQSPRYKVAKRGQDVALRCDPISGHVSLFWYQQALGQGPEFLTYFQNEAQLDKSGLPSDRFFAERPEGSVSTLKIQRTQQEDSAVYLCASSLAGGLGETQYFGPGTRLLVL.

The chain uses TRBV11-2 and TRBJ2-4; TCRdb gives TRBD1 as the D gene, but with no DNA this cannot be confirmed. This CDR3 is built from 16 residues. Germline V CDR1 and CDR2: SGHAT, FQNNGV. CDR3: CASSLYQGPAKNIQYF.